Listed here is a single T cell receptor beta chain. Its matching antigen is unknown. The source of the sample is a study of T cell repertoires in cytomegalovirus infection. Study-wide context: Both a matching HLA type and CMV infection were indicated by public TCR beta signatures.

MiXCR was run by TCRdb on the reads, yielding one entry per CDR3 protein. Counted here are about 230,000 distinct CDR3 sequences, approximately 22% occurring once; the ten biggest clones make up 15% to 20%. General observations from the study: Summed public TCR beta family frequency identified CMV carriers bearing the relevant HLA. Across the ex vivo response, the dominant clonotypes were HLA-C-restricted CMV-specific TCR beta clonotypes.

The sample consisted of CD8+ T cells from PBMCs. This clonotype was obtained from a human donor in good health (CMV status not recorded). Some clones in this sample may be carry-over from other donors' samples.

This CDR3 is CASKSGAGAYEQYF. CDR3 DNA: TGTGCCAGCAAATCGGGGGCCGGAGCCTACGAGCAGTACTTC. This chain joins TRBV28 and TRBJ2-7, with D tentatively TRBD1 or TRBD2 (6 bases each). CDR3 length: 14 amino acids. Germline CDR1 reads MDHEN; CDR2 reads SYDVKM. V dropped 7 bases and J dropped 2 bases, with 15 bases sitting between them.